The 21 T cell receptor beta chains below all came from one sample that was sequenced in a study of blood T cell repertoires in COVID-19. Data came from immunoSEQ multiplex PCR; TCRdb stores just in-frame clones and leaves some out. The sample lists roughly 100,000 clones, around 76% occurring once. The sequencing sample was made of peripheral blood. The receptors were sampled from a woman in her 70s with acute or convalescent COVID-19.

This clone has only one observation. Here the CDR3 reads CASSPDVTGPYNEQFF. The CDR3, as DNA: TGTGCCAGCAGCCCGGATGTGACAGGCCCCTACAATGAGCAGTTCTTC. The chain links TRBV21-1 to TRBJ2-1; the D segment call TRBD1 is taken from the table without a DNA check. TRBV21-1 corresponds to a pseudogene. This CDR3 is built from 16 residues.

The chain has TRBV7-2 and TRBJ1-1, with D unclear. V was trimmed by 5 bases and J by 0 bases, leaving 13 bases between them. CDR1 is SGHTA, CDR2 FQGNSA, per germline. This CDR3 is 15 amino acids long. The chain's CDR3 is CASSLQTGMNTEAFF. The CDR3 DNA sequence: TGTGCCAGCAGCCTACAGACGGGGATGAACACTGAAGCTTTCTTT.

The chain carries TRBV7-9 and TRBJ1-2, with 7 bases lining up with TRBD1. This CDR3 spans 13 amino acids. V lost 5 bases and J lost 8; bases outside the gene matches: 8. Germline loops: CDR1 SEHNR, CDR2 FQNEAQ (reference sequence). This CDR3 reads CASSRGQADGYTF. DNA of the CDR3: TGTGCCAGCAGCCGAGGACAGGCGGACGGCTACACCTTC. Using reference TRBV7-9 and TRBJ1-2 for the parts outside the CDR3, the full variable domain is DTGVSQNPRHKITKRGQNVTFRCDPISEHNRLYWYRQTLGQGPEFLTYFQNEAQLEKSRLLSDRFSAERPKGSFSTLEIQRTEQGDSAMYLCASSRGQADGYTFGSGTRLTVV.

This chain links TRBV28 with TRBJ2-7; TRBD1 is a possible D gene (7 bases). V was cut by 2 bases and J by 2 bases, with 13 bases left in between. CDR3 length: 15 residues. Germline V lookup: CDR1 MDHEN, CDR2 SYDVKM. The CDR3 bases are TGTGCCAGCAGTTTACCCCAGGGGGGAACCTACGAGCAGTACTTC. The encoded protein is CASSLPQGGTYEQYF.

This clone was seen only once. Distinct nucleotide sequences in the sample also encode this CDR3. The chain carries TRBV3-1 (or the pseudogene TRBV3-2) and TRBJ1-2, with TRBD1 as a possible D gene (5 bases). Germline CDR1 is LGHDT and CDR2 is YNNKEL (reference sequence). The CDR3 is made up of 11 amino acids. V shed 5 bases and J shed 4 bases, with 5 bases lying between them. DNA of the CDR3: TGTGCCAGCAGCAGGGGCTATGGCTACACCTTC. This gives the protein CASSRGYGYTF.

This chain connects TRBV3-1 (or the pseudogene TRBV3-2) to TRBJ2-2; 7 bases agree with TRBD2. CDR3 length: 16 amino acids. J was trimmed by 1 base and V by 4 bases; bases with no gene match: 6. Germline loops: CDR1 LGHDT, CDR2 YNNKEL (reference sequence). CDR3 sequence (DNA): TGTGCCAGCAGCCCCTGGACTAGTCGGAACACCGGGGAGCTGTTTTTT. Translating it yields CASSPWTSRNTGELFF.

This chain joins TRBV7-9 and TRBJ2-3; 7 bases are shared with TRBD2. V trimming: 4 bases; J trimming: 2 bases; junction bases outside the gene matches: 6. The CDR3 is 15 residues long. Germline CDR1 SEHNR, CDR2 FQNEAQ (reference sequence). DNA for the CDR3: TGTGCCAGCAGCTCGAGCGGGGTCCCCACAGATACGCAGTATTTT. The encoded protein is CASSSSGVPTDTQYF.

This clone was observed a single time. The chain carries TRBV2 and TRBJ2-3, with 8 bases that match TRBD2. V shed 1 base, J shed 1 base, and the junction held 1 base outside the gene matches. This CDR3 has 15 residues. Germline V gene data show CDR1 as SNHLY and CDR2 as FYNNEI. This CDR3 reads CASSEDSGGTDTQYF. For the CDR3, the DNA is TGTGCCAGCAGTGAAGATAGCGGGGGCACAGATACGCAGTATTTT.

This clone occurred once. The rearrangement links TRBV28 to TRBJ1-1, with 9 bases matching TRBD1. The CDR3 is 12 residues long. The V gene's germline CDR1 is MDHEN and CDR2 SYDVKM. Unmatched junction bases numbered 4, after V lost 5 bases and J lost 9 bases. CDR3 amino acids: CASSTGGGKAFF. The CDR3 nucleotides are TGTGCCAGCAGTACAGGGGGCGGGAAAGCTTTCTTT.

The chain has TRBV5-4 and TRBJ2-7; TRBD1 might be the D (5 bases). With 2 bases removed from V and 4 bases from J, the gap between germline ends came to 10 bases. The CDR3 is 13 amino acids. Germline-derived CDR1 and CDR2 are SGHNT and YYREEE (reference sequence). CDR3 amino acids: CASSFGDRYEQYF. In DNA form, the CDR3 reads TGTGCCAGCAGCTTTGGAGACAGATACGAGCAGTACTTC.

The CDR3 sequence is CASSMNRRGGGRNEQFF. CDR3 bases: TGTGCCAGTAGTATGAATAGGCGGGGGGGCGGTAGGAATGAGCAGTTCTTC. The V and J genes are TRBV19 and TRBJ2-1; 9 nucleotides align to TRBD2. Germline lookup yields CDR1 LNHDA and CDR2 SQIVND (reference sequence). This CDR3 is 17 amino acids long. The V segment lost 3 bases and the J segment 7 bases; nucleotides outside the gene matches: 13.

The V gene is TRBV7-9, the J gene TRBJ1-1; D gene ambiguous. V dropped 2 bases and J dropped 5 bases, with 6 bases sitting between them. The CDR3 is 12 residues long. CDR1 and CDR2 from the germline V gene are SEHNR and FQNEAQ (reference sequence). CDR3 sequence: CASSLTGTEAFF. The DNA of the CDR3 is TGTGCCAGCAGCTTAACGGGTACTGAAGCTTTCTTT.

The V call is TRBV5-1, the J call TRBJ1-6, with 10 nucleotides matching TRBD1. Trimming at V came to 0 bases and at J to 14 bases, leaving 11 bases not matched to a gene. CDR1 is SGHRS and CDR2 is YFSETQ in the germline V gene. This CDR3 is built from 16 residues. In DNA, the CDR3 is TGCGCCAGCAGCTTGGCCGGAGGGACAGGGGCTCGATCCCTCCACTTT. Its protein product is CASSLAGGTGARSLHF. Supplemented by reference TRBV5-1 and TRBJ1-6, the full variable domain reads KAGVTQTPRYLIKTRGQQVTLSCSPISGHRSVSWYQQTPGQGLQFLFEYFSETQRNKGNFPGRFSGRQFSNSRSEMNVSTLELGDSALYLCASSLAGGTGARSLHFGNGTRLTVT.

The CDR3 loop is CASSLGGHRGSSYEQYF. For the CDR3, the DNA is TGTGCCAGCAGCTTAGGGGGACACAGGGGGAGCTCCTACGAGCAGTACTTC. The rearrangement joins TRBV7-6 to TRBJ2-7; 8 bases match TRBD1. Germline values: CDR1 SGHVS, CDR2 FNYEAQ. The CDR3 is 17 residues long. Trimming removed 1 base from V and 0 bases from J; junction bases left unmatched: 8. The complete variable domain, with remaining parts taken from reference TRBV7-6 and TRBJ2-7, reads GAGVSQSPRYKVTKRGQDVALRCDPISGHVSLYWYRQALGQGPEFLTYFNYEAQQDKSGLPNDRFSAERPEGSISTLTIQRTEQRDSAMYRCASSLGGHRGSSYEQYFGPGTRLTVT.

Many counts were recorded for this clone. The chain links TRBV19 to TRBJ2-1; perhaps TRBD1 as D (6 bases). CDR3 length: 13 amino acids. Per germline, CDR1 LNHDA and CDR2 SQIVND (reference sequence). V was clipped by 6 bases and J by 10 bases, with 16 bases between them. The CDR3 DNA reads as TGTGCCAGTAGATTTGAGGGGGTACCCGAGCAGTTCTTC. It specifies CASRFEGVPEQFF.

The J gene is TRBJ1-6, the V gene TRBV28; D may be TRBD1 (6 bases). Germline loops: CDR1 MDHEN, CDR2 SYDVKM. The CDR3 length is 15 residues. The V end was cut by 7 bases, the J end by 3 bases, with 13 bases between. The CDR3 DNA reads TGTGCCAGCAACGGACAGCCGTACTATAATTCACCCCTCCACTTT. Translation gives CASNGQPYYNSPLHF.

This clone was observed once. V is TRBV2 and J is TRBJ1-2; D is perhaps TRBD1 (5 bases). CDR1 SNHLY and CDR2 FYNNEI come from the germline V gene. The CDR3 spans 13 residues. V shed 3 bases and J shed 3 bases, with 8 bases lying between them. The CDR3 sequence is CASSDDRDYGYTF. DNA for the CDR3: TGTGCCAGCAGTGACGACAGAGACTATGGCTACACCTTC.

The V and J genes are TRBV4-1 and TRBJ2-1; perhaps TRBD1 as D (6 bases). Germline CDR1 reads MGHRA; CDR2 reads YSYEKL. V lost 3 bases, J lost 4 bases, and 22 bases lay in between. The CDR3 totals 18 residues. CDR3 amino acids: CASSHRLSQGTRYNEQFF. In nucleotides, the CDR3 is TGCGCCAGCAGCCACCGATTATCCCAGGGGACCCGATACAATGAGCAGTTCTTC.

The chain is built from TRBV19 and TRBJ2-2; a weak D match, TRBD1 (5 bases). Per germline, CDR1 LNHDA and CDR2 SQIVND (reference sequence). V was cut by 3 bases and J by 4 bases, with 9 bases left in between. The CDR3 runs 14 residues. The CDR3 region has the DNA TGTGCCAGTAGTATTCAGGGTTTCACCGGGGAGCTGTTTTTT. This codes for CASSIQGFTGELFF. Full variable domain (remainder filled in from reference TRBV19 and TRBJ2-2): DGGITQSPKYLFRKEGQNVTLSCEQNLNHDAMYWYRQDPGQGLRLIYYSQIVNDFQKGDIAEGYSVSREKKESFPLTVTSAQKNPTAFYLCASSIQGFTGELFFGEGSRLTVL.

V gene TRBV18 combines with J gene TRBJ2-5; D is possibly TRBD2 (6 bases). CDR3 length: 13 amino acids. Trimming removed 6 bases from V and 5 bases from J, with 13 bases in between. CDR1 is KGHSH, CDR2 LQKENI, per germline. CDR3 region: CASSPLARETQYF. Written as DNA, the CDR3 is TGTGCCAGCTCGCCTCTAGCGAGGGAGACCCAGTACTTC.

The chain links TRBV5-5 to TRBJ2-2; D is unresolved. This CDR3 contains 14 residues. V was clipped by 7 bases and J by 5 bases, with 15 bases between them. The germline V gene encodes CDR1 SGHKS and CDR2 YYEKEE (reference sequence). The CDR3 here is CASPRNDGTGELFF. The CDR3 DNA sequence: TGTGCCAGCCCCCGAAATGACGGGACCGGGGAGCTGTTTTTT.